These 29 T cell receptor beta chains originate from one sample sequenced in a study of siplizumab effects on memory and regulatory T cells. Some clones are missing from TCRdb's copy, which holds only in-frame ones; the method was immunoSEQ multiplex PCR. The table includes around 100,000 clones, over 90% detected once. Sequenced material: Tregs sorted from blood. The receptors derive from a human donor in good health.

The chain combines TRBV7-2 with TRBJ2-5; D may be TRBD2 (6 bases). Germline CDR1 SGHTA, CDR2 FQGNSA. Trimming left V 1 base short and J 5 bases short, with 14 bases between. This CDR3 has 15 residues. CDR3 nucleotides: TGTGCCAGCAGCTTAGAGGGACTGGGGAGGGAGACCCAGTACTTC. This translates into CASSLEGLGRETQYF.

This clone showed up just once. This chain links TRBV20-1 with TRBJ1-1, with D unresolved. This CDR3 has 11 residues. Deletions cut 1 base from V and 7 bases from J, with 7 bases between. Germline V gene lookup returns CDR1 DFQATT and CDR2 SNEGSKA (reference sequence). The chain's CDR3 is CSARGGGEAFF. In DNA form, the CDR3 reads TGCAGTGCTAGAGGTGGTGGTGAAGCTTTCTTT.

The chain is built from TRBV7-9 and TRBJ2-7; no reliable D call. Germline V lookup: CDR1 SEHNR, CDR2 FQNEAQ (reference sequence). The length of the CDR3 is 13 residues. Trimming shortened V by 6 bases and J by 3 bases, and 12 bases separated the two germline ends. The CDR3 nucleotides are TGTGCCAGCAGTACGGACGGCTTCTACGAGCAGTACTTC. It encodes CASSTDGFYEQYF. The full variable domain, completed using reference TRBV7-9 and TRBJ2-7, is DTGVSQNPRHKITKRGQNVTFRCDPISEHNRLYWYRQTLGQGPEFLTYFQNEAQLEKSRLLSDRFSAERPKGSFSTLEIQRTEQGDSAMYLCASSTDGFYEQYFGPGTRLTVT.

The V call is TRBV7-2, the J call TRBJ2-7; 7 nucleotides agree with TRBD1. The CDR3 consists of 15 residues. Trimming removed 3 bases from V and 2 bases from J; junction bases left unmatched: 7. Per germline, CDR1 SGHTA and CDR2 FQGNSA. This CDR3 reads CASSFQAGTAYEQYF. Written as DNA, the CDR3 is TGTGCCAGCAGCTTCCAAGCCGGGACAGCCTACGAGCAGTACTTC.

The chain recombines TRBV5-1 with TRBJ2-5, with TRBD2 matching over 8 bases. Trimming removed 4 bases from V and 4 bases from J; junction bases left unmatched: 3. The CDR3 has 13 amino acids. Per germline, CDR1 SGHRS and CDR2 YFSETQ. The CDR3 DNA follows: TGCGCCAGCAGCCCGGGAGGGGGAGAGACCCAGTACTTC. This translates into CASSPGGGETQYF.

The gene calls are TRBV5-1 and TRBJ2-3; D unclear. Trimming removed 0 bases at V and 6 bases at J, with 5 bases between. Looked up from germline, CDR1 is SGHRS and CDR2 is YFSETQ. The CDR3 consists of 12 residues. CDR3 nucleotide sequence: TGCGCCAGCAGCTTGGTGGCGGATACGCAGTATTTT. This codes for CASSLVADTQYF.

The chain is built from TRBV18 and TRBJ1-1; TRBD1 is a possible D gene (5 bases). With 3 bases removed from V and 0 bases from J, the gap between germline ends came to 14 bases. Germline V lookup: CDR1 KGHSH, CDR2 LQKENI. CDR3 size: 16 residues. CDR3 bases: TGTGCCAGCTCACCTCAAGGGACGACCTTGAACACTGAAGCTTTCTTT. This encodes CASSPQGTTLNTEAFF.

The chain employs TRBV30 and TRBJ1-6; tentatively, D is TRBD1 (5 bases). V was cut by 5 bases and J by 12 bases, with 11 bases left in between. Germline CDR1 and CDR2: GTSNPN and SVGIG (reference sequence). The CDR3 is 11 residues long. The CDR3 nucleotides are TGTGCCTGGGGAGGGGCGGGACCCCTCCACTTT. It codes for CAWGGAGPLHF.

J is TRBJ2-5 and V is TRBV5-1; TRBD1 is a possible D gene (6 bases). Germline V gene lookup returns CDR1 SGHRS and CDR2 YFSETQ. Trimming pared 0 bases from V and 5 bases from J, leaving 8 bases between. The CDR3 sequence is 13 residues long. The CDR3 DNA is TGCGCCAGCAGCTTGGGGGGGCGCGAGACCCAGTACTTC. The encoded protein is CASSLGGRETQYF.

V gene TRBV5-6 combines with J gene TRBJ2-6; 7 nucleotides line up with TRBD1. Germline-derived CDR1 and CDR2 are SGHDT and YYEEEE. Trimming removed 0 bases from V and 4 bases from J; junction bases left unmatched: 7. The CDR3 length is 17 residues. CDR3 region: CASSLVTGAAGANVLTF. CDR3 bases: TGTGCCAGCAGCTTGGTTACAGGGGCCGCCGGGGCCAACGTCCTGACTTTC.

V gene TRBV5-1 combines with J gene TRBJ2-1; 9 bases line up with TRBD1. Germline CDR1 SGHRS, CDR2 YFSETQ. With 4 bases clipped from V and 3 bases from J, the junction kept 11 bases outside the gene matches. The CDR3 length is 17 residues. The DNA of the CDR3 is TGCGCCAGCAGCACGAAACGGGGGACAGGGTTCTACAATGAGCAGTTCTTC. Protein product: CASSTKRGTGFYNEQFF.

J is TRBJ2-2 and V is TRBV5-6, with D unclear. The CDR3 is 12 residues long. CDR1 and CDR2 (germline): SGHDT, YYEEEE. Trimming shortened V by 2 bases and J by 6 bases, and 5 bases separated the two germline ends. The CDR3 DNA reads as TGTGCCAGCAGCTTTGTTCCCGGGGAGCTGTTTTTT. Its translation: CASSFVPGELFF.

This sequence joins TRBV6-1 and TRBJ2-4; D is unresolved. The V end lost 4 bases, the J end lost 7 bases, and 8 bases lay between the germline ends. Germline V CDR1 and CDR2: MNHNS, SASEGT. CDR3 length equals 12 residues. CDR3 nucleotides: TGTGCCAGCAGTGGTACGGGTAACATTCAGTACTTC. It is translated as CASSGTGNIQYF.

V usage is TRBV11-3 and J usage is TRBJ2-1, with TRBD2 matching 10 bases. The CDR3 runs to 16 residues. After removal of 3 bases from V and 4 bases from J, the junction contained 6 bases not matched to a gene. CDR1 and CDR2 (germline): SGHNT, YENEEA. DNA of the CDR3: TGTGCCAGCAGCTTCCCTAGCGGGAGTGTATACAATGAGCAGTTCTTC. It specifies CASSFPSGSVYNEQFF.

CDR3 in DNA: TGTGCCAGCAGCCTCGGCCTAGGGCCCCAGCATTTT. This sequence encodes CASSLGLGPQHF. The J gene is TRBJ1-5, the V gene TRBV7-9; D is undetermined. V lost 5 bases and J lost 9, with 11 bases in between. This CDR3 is built from 12 residues. CDR1 is SEHNR and CDR2 is FQNEAQ in the germline V gene (reference sequence).

The chain is built from TRBV5-1 and TRBJ1-2; TRBD1 matches at 10 bases. With V trimmed by 4 bases and J by 5 bases, 8 bases remained unmatched. This CDR3 comprises 15 residues. CDR1 and CDR2 from the germline V gene are SGHRS and YFSETQ. The CDR3 loop reads CASSQGQGRFYGYTF. DNA of the CDR3: TGCGCCAGCAGCCAGGGACAGGGGAGGTTTTATGGCTACACCTTC.

In nucleotides, the CDR3 is TGTGCCAGCGGCCGGGGCGGGGGGCTCGACAATGAGCAGTTCTTC. Translation: CASGRGGGLDNEQFF. The chain uses TRBV6-5 and TRBJ2-1; TRBD2 aligns across 8 bases. Germline loops: CDR1 MNHEY, CDR2 SVGAGI. The CDR3 consists of 15 residues. V shed 8 bases and J 5 bases; nucleotides not matched to a gene: 11.

This clone was recorded only once. The chain couples TRBV9 to TRBJ1-2; D might be TRBD1 (5 bases). Germline V gene data show CDR1 as SGDLS and CDR2 as YYNGEE. The CDR3 extends over 16 amino acids. The germline V and J ends were trimmed by 0 bases and 2 bases, with 14 bases remaining between them. Written as DNA, the CDR3 is TGTGCCAGCAGCGTAGGCTCGTTTGGGGGGAACTATGGCTACACCTTC. Its protein is CASSVGSFGGNYGYTF. The variable domain in full, with the rest retrieved from reference TRBV9 and TRBJ1-2, is DSGVTQTPKHLITATGQRVTLRCSPRSGDLSVYWYQQSLDQGLQFLIQYYNGEERAKGNILERFSAQQFPDLHSELNLSSLELGDSALYFCASSVGSFGGNYGYTFGSGTRLTVV.

This rearrangement joins TRBV7-2 to TRBJ2-1; TRBD2 aligns across 10 bases. Germline CDR1 SGHTA, CDR2 FQGNSA. The V gene end was trimmed by 5 bases and the J gene end by 5 bases; junction bases not matched to a gene: 3. The CDR3 is 14 residues long. The CDR3 reads CASSRTSGHNEQFF. For the CDR3, the DNA is TGTGCCAGCAGCCGGACTAGCGGCCACAATGAGCAGTTCTTC.

V usage is TRBV19 and J usage is TRBJ2-7; the D gene is possibly TRBD1 (6 bases). V was shortened by 6 bases and J by 0 bases, with 9 bases between the two germline ends. CDR1 and CDR2 from the germline V gene are LNHDA and SQIVND (reference sequence). The CDR3 covers 13 residues. The CDR3 DNA is TGTGCCAGTAGAAAGGACAGCTCCTACGAGCAGTACTTC. Amino acid sequence: CASRKDSSYEQYF. Full variable domain (rest looked up from reference TRBV19 and TRBJ2-7): DGGITQSPKYLFRKEGQNVTLSCEQNLNHDAMYWYRQDPGQGLRLIYYSQIVNDFQKGDIAEGYSVSREKKESFPLTVTSAQKNPTAFYLCASRKDSSYEQYFGPGTRLTVT.

The rearrangement joins TRBV10-3 to TRBJ1-5; the D is unclear. V was shortened by 5 bases and J by 4 bases, with 15 bases between the two germline ends. The CDR3 is 15 residues long. The germline gives CDR1 ENHRY, CDR2 SYGVKD. CDR3 loop: CAISSGRGSNQPQHF. CDR3 coding DNA: TGTGCCATCAGTTCGGGCAGAGGGTCTAATCAGCCCCAGCATTTT.

The rearrangement links TRBV4-1 to TRBJ2-3; D call uncertain. V was clipped by 0 bases and J by 6 bases, with 13 bases between them. CDR1 is MGHRA and CDR2 is YSYEKL in the germline V gene. This CDR3 has 15 residues. The CDR3 DNA is TGCGCCAGCAGCCAAGATCGAGGTCGAGCGGATACGCAGTATTTT. This translates into CASSQDRGRADTQYF.

The CDR3 spells CASSPHRGDGYTF. The CDR3 DNA reads TGCGCCAGCAGCCCCCACAGGGGGGATGGCTACACCTTC. The chain recombines TRBV4-1 with TRBJ1-2, with 8 bases lining up with TRBD1. With 4 bases clipped from V and 6 bases from J, the junction kept 4 bases outside the gene matches. Germline CDR1 and CDR2: MGHRA and YSYEKL. This CDR3 spans 13 amino acids.

This clone is classed as medium-sized (0.01 to 0.1%). The chain carries TRBV6-5 and TRBJ1-2, with 8 bases lining up with TRBD1. The CDR3 consists of 14 residues. CDR1 is MNHEY, CDR2 SVGAGI, per germline. V was clipped by 6 bases and J by 8 bases; unmatched bases: 11. The CDR3 is CASSSIGTGSGYTF. CDR3 bases: TGTGCCAGCAGCTCGATTGGGACAGGTAGCGGCTACACCTTC.

In this sample, this clone turned up a few times. Other DNA sequences of this sample code for an identical CDR3. V is TRBV19 and J is TRBJ1-1; the D gene is possibly TRBD1 (5 bases). The V gene's germline CDR1 is LNHDA and CDR2 SQIVND (reference sequence). The CDR3 is 13 amino acids. V lost 0 bases to trimming and J lost 3 bases, with 5 bases between them. CDR3 protein: CASSIDRDTEAFF. In nucleotides, the CDR3 is TGTGCCAGTAGTATAGACAGGGACACTGAAGCTTTCTTT.

The CDR3 DNA is TGTGCCAGCAGTGAAGGCAGACCTCAAGAGACCCAGTACTTC. Translated, it gives CASSEGRPQETQYF. The rearrangement uses TRBV6-1 and TRBJ2-5; D call uncertain. CDR1 is MNHNS and CDR2 is SASEGT in the germline V gene. Trimming removed 1 base from V and 2 bases from J, with 8 bases in between. The CDR3 loop spans 14 amino acids.

V and J are TRBV20-1 and TRBJ1-3; D call uncertain. Germline V gene sequence: CDR1 DFQATT, CDR2 SNEGSKA (reference sequence). CDR3 length equals 11 residues. V lost 6 bases and J 4 bases, leaving 7 bases between the germline ends. In DNA, the CDR3 is TGCAGTGCCAAGGACGGAAACACCATATATTTT. Translated: CSAKDGNTIYF.

The rearrangement links TRBV15 to TRBJ1-3; D ambiguous. Germline lookup yields CDR1 LNHNV and CDR2 YYDKDF (reference sequence). The CDR3 is made up of 14 amino acids. V was trimmed by 4 bases and J by 11 bases, leaving 18 bases between them. The CDR3 DNA sequence: TGTGCCACCAGCACGACCCCCCGGGAATTCGCCATATATTTT. Translated: CATSTTPREFAIYF. The full variable domain, in which reference TRBV15 and TRBJ1-3 provide the parts outside the CDR3, is DAMVIQNPRYQVTQFGKPVTLSCSQTLNHNVMYWYQQKSSQAPKLLFHYYDKDFNNEADTPDNFQSRRPNTSFCFLDIRSPGLGDTAMYLCATSTTPREFAIYFGEGSWLTVV.

V gene TRBV10-3 combines with J gene TRBJ1-1; tentatively, D is TRBD1 (5 bases). CDR1 is ENHRY and CDR2 is SYGVKD in the germline V gene. With 3 bases removed from V and 8 bases from J, the gap between germline ends came to 7 bases. This CDR3 is 11 amino acids long. CDR3 residues: CAISEGTEAFF. The CDR3 bases are TGTGCCATCAGTGAAGGGACGGAAGCTTTCTTT.